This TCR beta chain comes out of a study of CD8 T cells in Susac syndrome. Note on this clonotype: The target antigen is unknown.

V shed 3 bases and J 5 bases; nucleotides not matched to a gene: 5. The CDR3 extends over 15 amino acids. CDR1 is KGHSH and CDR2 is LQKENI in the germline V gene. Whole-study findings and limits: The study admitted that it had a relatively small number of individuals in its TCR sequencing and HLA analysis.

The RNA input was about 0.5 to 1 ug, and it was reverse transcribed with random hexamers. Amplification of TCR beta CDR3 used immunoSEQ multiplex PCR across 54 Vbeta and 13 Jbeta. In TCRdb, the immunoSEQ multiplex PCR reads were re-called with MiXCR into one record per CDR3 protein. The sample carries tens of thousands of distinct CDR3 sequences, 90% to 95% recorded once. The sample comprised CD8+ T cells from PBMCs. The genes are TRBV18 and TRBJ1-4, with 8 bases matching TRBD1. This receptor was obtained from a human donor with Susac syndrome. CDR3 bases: TGTGCCAGCTCACCTGCGGGACAGGCAAATGAAAAACTGTTTTTT. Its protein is CASSPAGQANEKLFF. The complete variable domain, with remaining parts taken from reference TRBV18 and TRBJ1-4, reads NAGVMQNPRHLVRRRGQEARLRCSPMKGHSHVYWYRQLPEEGLKFMVYLQKENIIDESGMPKERFSAEFPKEGPSILRIQQVVRGDSAAYFCASSPAGQANEKLFFGSGTQLSVL.